This T cell receptor (beta chain) is from a study of T cell repertoires in cytomegalovirus infection. For the study at large: It was recently identified HLA-C-restricted and well-studied HLA-B-restricted CMV epitopes that the study used. CMV infection and matching HLA type were both indicated by public TCR beta signatures. Study findings and constraints: The study identified carriers of CMV plus the relevant HLA from cumulative public TCR beta family frequency. The study found HLA-C-restricted CMV-specific TCR beta clonotypes dominating the ex vivo response.

Germline V gene sequence: CDR1 SGHVS, CDR2 FNYEAQ. V was clipped by 5 bases and J by 0 bases; unmatched bases: 2. This CDR3 spans 15 amino acids. One entry per CDR3 protein, called by TCRdb with MiXCR from the reads. The top ten hold about 39% of the sample, which has hundreds of thousands of distinct CDR3 sequences, 40% to 50% seen once. There are a few counts of this clonotype. Its cognate antigen is unknown. This clonotype was obtained from a human donor in good health (CMV status not recorded). Some clones in this sample may be carry-over from other donors' samples. Sequences were derived from cultured PBMCs, sampled from culture after CMV antigen stimulation. The chain is built from TRBV7-6 and TRBJ1-3; 9 nucleotides match TRBD1. The CDR3 is CASSRDRASGNTIYF. The CDR3 region has the DNA TGTGCCAGCAGCCGGGACAGGGCCTCTGGAAACACCATATATTTT.